This TCR beta chain was identified during a study of blood T cell repertoires in COVID-19. The data were produced by immunoSEQ multiplex PCR, yet TCRdb's version contains in-frame clones alone and is incomplete. Found here are some 150,000 clones, roughly 84% of them singletons; the top ten hold 7.5% to 8.5%. Germline loops: CDR1 SNHLY, CDR2 FYNNEI. Trimming stripped 4 bases from V and 5 bases from J, with 11 bases between. The CDR3 consists of 14 residues. The clonotype was recovered from a woman in her sixties with acute or convalescent COVID-19. V gene TRBV2 combines with J gene TRBJ1-4, with D uncertain. Specimen: peripheral blood. The CDR3 bases are TGTGCCAGCAGTGCCGGCAGGCTAAATGAAAAACTGTTTTTT. Translated: CASSAGRLNEKLFF. Using reference TRBV2 and TRBJ1-4 for the parts outside the CDR3, the full variable domain is EPEVTQTPSHQVTQMGQEVILRCVPISNHLYFYWYRQILGQKVEFLVSFYNNEISEKSEIFDDQFSVERPDGSNFTLKIRSTKLEDSAMYFCASSAGRLNEKLFFGSGTQLSVL.